These 2 T cell receptor beta chains were sequenced from one sample in a study of T cells in Graves' hyperthyroidism and ophthalmopathy. RNA transcripts gave rise to amplified TCR beta CDR3 regions. A set of HTBI primers served as the primers for a first-round RT-PCR of the TCR CDR3. TCRdb used MiXCR to reprocess the multiplex PCR reads, holding one entry per CDR3 protein. Here the sample spans some 300,000 distinct CDR3 sequences, approximately 14% being singletons. Material: blood. All receptors come from a middle-aged woman with Graves' hyperthyroidism.

The sample holds many counts of this clonotype. This chain links TRBV10-3 with TRBJ2-2; tentatively, D is TRBD2 (6 bases). Deletions cut 0 bases from V and 5 bases from J, with 13 bases between. CDR1 ENHRY and CDR2 SYGVKD come from the germline V gene. The CDR3 extends over 16 amino acids. CDR3 sequence (DNA): TGTGCCATCAGTGAGTCGAGAGGGAGGTCTACCGGGGAGCTGTTTTTT. It specifies CAISESRGRSTGELFF.

The rearrangement joins TRBV28 to TRBJ2-7, with D unclear. From germline, CDR1 is MDHEN and CDR2 SYDVKM. The V end was cut by 8 bases, the J end by 6 bases, with 17 bases between. CDR3 length: 13 residues. The CDR3 reads CASRRARLSEQYF. DNA for the CDR3: TGTGCCAGCCGCCGGGCTAGGTTGAGCGAGCAGTACTTC.